The T cell receptor (beta chain) under discussion was sequenced for a study of shared clonotypes between healthy human individuals. Here immunoSEQ multiplex PCR was the method, and the copy in TCRdb shows in-frame clones only, minus some. The data show some 490,000 clones, with roughly 80% seen just once and about 13% held by the top ten. The CDR3 covers 15 residues. V dropped 1 base and J dropped 4; count of bases not matched to a gene: 3. The germline V gene encodes CDR1 SEHNR and CDR2 FQNEAQ (reference sequence). The material sequenced was PBMCs. This chain uses TRBV7-9 with TRBJ1-3, with 8 nucleotides matching TRBD1. This TCR came from a woman between 35 and 50 years old in good health. Some clones in this sample may be carry-over from other donors' samples. Written as DNA, the CDR3 is TGTGCCAGCAGCTTAGGGGCAGGGGGCGGAAACACCATATATTTT. The encoded protein is CASSLGAGGGNTIYF.